These 28 T cell receptor beta chains share one sample of origin, sequenced in a study of blood T cells in healthy people across ages. The authors ran a second PCR of about 6 to 11 cycles using a sample-barcoded 5' primer and a J-beta primer mix. TCRdb independently ran MiXCR on the 5' RACE reads; one entry per CDR3 protein. The sample holds 1 million or so distinct CDR3 sequences; around 43% are singletons and the top ten take over 15%. Sequencing used blood. These TCRs come from a woman aged 60-70 years in good health.

The V gene is TRBV7-2, the J gene TRBJ1-5, with 7 bases identical to TRBD1. Germline lookup yields CDR1 SGHTA and CDR2 FQGNSA. The CDR3 length is 16 residues. Losses at the gene ends were 2 bases for V and 0 bases for J; bases not matched to a gene: 4. CDR3 in amino acids: CASSLRGPYSNQPQHF. In nucleotides, the CDR3 is TGTGCCAGCAGCTTAAGGGGGCCGTATAGCAATCAGCCCCAGCATTTT. Looking up the rest from reference TRBV7-2 and TRBJ1-5 gives the full variable domain: GAGVSQSPSNKVTEKGKDVELRCDPISGHTALYWYRQSLGQGLEFLIYFQGNSAPDKSGLPSDRFSAERTGGSVSTLTIQRTQQEDSAVYLCASSLRGPYSNQPQHFGDGTRLSIL.

This clonotype was seen just once. A junction end diverges from the germline sequence, so it may reflect a read error. The CDR3, as DNA: TGCGCCGGCAGCTTGGGGGGAGCGGGAGCCAATGAGCAGTTCTTC. Its translation: CAGSLGGAGANEQFF. The J gene is TRBJ2-1, the V gene TRBV5-1; 8 bases match TRBD2. Germline CDR1 reads SGHRS; CDR2 reads YFSETQ. The CDR3 has 15 residues.

This clonotype was found a few times. The chain joins TRBV2 to TRBJ2-3, with D possibly matching TRBD1 (6 bases). The CDR3 covers 17 residues. Deletions cut 3 bases from V and 7 bases from J, with 23 bases between. The germline gives CDR1 SNHLY, CDR2 FYNNEI. The CDR3 sequence: CASSDGELGLRGNTQYF. The CDR3 DNA reads TGTGCCAGCAGTGACGGAGAATTGGGGTTGAGGGGGAATACGCAGTATTTT.

The sample holds a few counts of this clonotype. The chain employs TRBV6-1 and TRBJ2-7; D may be TRBD1 (6 bases). Trimming took 3 bases from V and 1 from J, leaving 13 bases between them. This CDR3 spans 15 amino acids. Per the germline V gene, CDR1 is MNHNS and CDR2 is SASEGT. CDR3 protein: CASSEVRGLSYEQYF. The CDR3 DNA reads as TGTGCCAGCAGTGAGGTCAGGGGCCTTTCCTACGAGCAGTACTTC.

The rearrangement uses TRBV6-2 or TRBV6-3 and TRBJ1-2, with D possibly TRBD1 on 5 matching bases. The V and J ends lost 1 base and 2 bases respectively, with 8 bases between them. CDR1 and CDR2 (germline): MNHEY, SVGEGT. The CDR3 sequence is 14 residues long. CDR3 nucleotides: TGTGCCAGCAGTTACTTTCAGGGCAACTATGGCTACACCTTC. This sequence encodes CASSYFQGNYGYTF.

The gene calls are TRBV20-1 and TRBJ2-7; the D is unclear. Germline assignment: CDR1 DFQATT and CDR2 SNEGSKA (reference sequence). The CDR3 has 15 residues. Trimming took 0 bases from V and 6 from J, leaving 18 bases between them. CDR3 in amino acids: CSARDPQTPKGEQYF. The DNA of the CDR3 is TGCAGTGCTAGAGACCCGCAGACCCCCAAGGGCGAGCAGTACTTC.

J is TRBJ2-3 and V is TRBV29-1; TRBD1 matches 7 bases. This CDR3 has 14 amino acids. From germline, CDR1 is SQVTM and CDR2 ANQGSEA. Trimming at V came to 5 bases and at J to 2 bases, leaving 7 bases not matched to a gene. DNA for the CDR3: TGCAGCGTTCCTCCCGGGACAGTCACAGATACGCAGTATTTT. Its protein is CSVPPGTVTDTQYF.

The chain carries TRBV6-7 and TRBJ2-4; D perhaps matches TRBD2 (6 bases). TRBV6-7 is labeled an ORF, and its function is uncertain. The CDR3 is made up of 17 amino acids. V lost 7 bases and J lost 8, with 27 bases in between. CDR3 DNA: TGTGCCAGCATCTACGGTCCATGGGCGGGGATTCAAGACATTCAGTACTTC. This encodes CASIYGPWAGIQDIQYF.

V is TRBV2 and J is TRBJ2-5, with D perhaps matching TRBD1 (6 bases). CDR1 SNHLY and CDR2 FYNNEI come from the germline V gene. Trimming pared 3 bases from V and 4 bases from J, leaving 9 bases between. The CDR3 is 13 residues long. The CDR3 DNA follows: TGTGCCAGCAGTGACGGCAGGGGAGAGACCCAGTACTTC. This sequence encodes CASSDGRGETQYF.

The chain links TRBV6-5 to TRBJ2-7; maybe TRBD1 (6 bases). Germline V gene data show CDR1 as MNHEY and CDR2 as SVGAGI. The CDR3 covers 14 residues. Trimming cost V 4 bases and J 3 bases, with 13 bases left between them. In nucleotides, the CDR3 is TGTGCCAGCAGTTTCCAGGACAGAGACTACGAGCAGTACTTC. Residues: CASSFQDRDYEQYF.

The V and J genes are TRBV12-3 or TRBV12-4 and TRBJ1-1; 9 bases are a match to TRBD1. With V trimmed by 6 bases and J by 6 bases, 5 bases remained unmatched. The CDR3 is made up of 13 amino acids. The CDR3 sequence is CASRPRQGAEAFF. CDR3 DNA: TGTGCCAGCAGACCCAGACAGGGGGCTGAAGCTTTCTTT.

The count of this clonotype is one. The V call is TRBV11-2, the J call TRBJ2-3; no firm D call. V lost 1 base and J 0 bases, leaving 26 bases between the germline ends. Looked up from germline, CDR1 is SGHAT and CDR2 is FQNNGV. This CDR3 is built from 21 residues. DNA of the CDR3: TGTGCCAGCAGCTTAGTAATGGCTAGTGGAGCCCGGACCTCTAGCACAGATACGCAGTATTTT. Amino acids: CASSLVMASGARTSSTDTQYF. The variable domain in full, with the rest retrieved from reference TRBV11-2 and TRBJ2-3, is EAGVAQSPRYKIIEKRQSVAFWCNPISGHATLYWYQQILGQGPKLLIQFQNNGVVDDSQLPKDRFSAERLKGVDSTLKIQPAKLEDSAVYLCASSLVMASGARTSSTDTQYFGPGTRLTVL.

The genes are TRBV2 and TRBJ2-3, with 7 bases aligning to TRBD2. J gave up 0 bases and V 7 bases, and 4 bases lay outside the gene matches. The CDR3 extends over 14 amino acids. Germline V gives CDR1 SNHLY, CDR2 FYNNEI. The CDR3 region is CASTRLASTDTQYF. Here the CDR3 DNA reads TGTGCCAGCACCCGACTAGCAAGCACAGATACGCAGTATTTT.

This clonotype was counted between two and nine times. The J gene is TRBJ2-7, the V gene TRBV27; D unclear. V lost 6 bases and J 3 bases, leaving 15 bases between the germline ends. CDR1 and CDR2 from the germline V gene are MNHEY and SMNVEV (reference sequence). This CDR3 is 14 amino acids long. CDR3 bases: TGTGCCAGCAGCCGAGCTCCAACCCTCTACGAGCAGTACTTC. Translating gives CASSRAPTLYEQYF.

This clonotype occurred a few times. The chain combines TRBV14 with TRBJ1-1; D is undetermined. The germline V and J ends were trimmed by 5 bases and 0 bases, with 13 bases remaining between them. This CDR3 comprises 15 residues. CDR1 SGHDN and CDR2 FVKESK come from the germline V gene. For the CDR3, the DNA is TGTGCCAGCAGCGAAACACGGACGGTGAACACTGAAGCTTTCTTT. Its protein is CASSETRTVNTEAFF.

The V gene is TRBV27, the J gene TRBJ2-4; possible D gene TRBD1, 6 bases. The assigned J gene may be wrong: the sequence end matches TRBJ2-7 better. The CDR3 is 12 residues long. The germline V gene encodes CDR1 MNHEY and CDR2 SMNVEV (reference sequence). CDR3 in DNA: TGTGCCAGCAAAGGACAGACAGGCGAGCAGTACTTC. Translation gives CASKGQTGEQYF.

This chain joins TRBV20-1 and TRBJ2-1; D gene uncertain. V lost 6 bases and J 5 bases, leaving 11 bases between the germline ends. Germline CDR1 and CDR2: DFQATT and SNEGSKA (reference sequence). There are 12 residues in the CDR3. The CDR3 loop reads CSASPPNNEQFF. CDR3 sequence (DNA): TGCAGTGCCAGTCCTCCAAACAATGAGCAGTTCTTC.

J is TRBJ2-7 and V is TRBV28; perhaps TRBD1 as D (5 bases). V lost 7 bases and J lost 5, with 21 bases in between. CDR1 is MDHEN and CDR2 is SYDVKM in the germline V gene. This CDR3 is 15 amino acids long. The CDR3 region has the DNA TGTGCCAGCACCCAACCTGGTCAGGGTGGGCACGAGCAGTACTTC. Translation: CASTQPGQGGHEQYF.

This clonotype was observed a single time. A much larger clone differs from this one at a single base, so this may be a read error. The CDR3 DNA reads as TGTGCCGGCAGAAGGACTAGCGGATACAATGAGCAGTTCTTC. The encoded protein is CAGRRTSGYNEQFF. The rearrangement joins TRBV7-9 to TRBJ2-1; 10 bases align to TRBD2. Germline V CDR1 and CDR2: SEHNR, FQNEAQ (reference sequence). CDR3 length: 14 residues. Complete variable domain (other parts from reference TRBV7-9 and TRBJ2-1): DTGVSQNPRHKITKRGQNVTFRCDPISEHNRLYWYRQTLGQGPEFLTYFQNEAQLEKSRLLSDRFSAERPKGSFSTLEIQRTEQGDSAMYLCAGRRTSGYNEQFFGPGTRLTVL.

This clonotype was recorded many times. The chain employs TRBV4-1 and TRBJ2-3; 7 bases match TRBD2. CDR3 length: 16 residues. Per the germline V gene, CDR1 is MGHRA and CDR2 is YSYEKL. V shed 3 bases and J 6 bases; nucleotides not matched to a gene: 12. The chain's CDR3 is CASSQHGTTRDDTQYF. CDR3 DNA: TGCGCCAGCAGCCAGCACGGGACTACGCGCGATGATACGCAGTATTTT.

Concerning this clonotype: The junction departs from the called germline gene at one end, perhaps through a read error. The chain couples TRBV7-9 to TRBJ2-3, with TRBD2 matching 8 bases. The germline CDR1 and CDR2 sequences are SEHNR and FQNEAQ (reference sequence). The CDR3 loop spans 15 amino acids. The CDR3 DNA reads as TGTGCCAGCAGCGCCAAGCGGGAGACAACAGTTACGCAGTATTTT. Translation: CASSAKRETTVTQYF.

This clonotype was seen only a few times. This chain links TRBV12-3 or TRBV12-4 with TRBJ1-5, with TRBD1 as a possible D gene (6 bases). Deletions cut 7 bases from V and 6 bases from J, with 16 bases between. This CDR3 comprises 14 residues. The CDR3 sequence is CASTLGGWGQPQHF. The CDR3 bases are TGTGCCAGCACCCTGGGGGGCTGGGGTCAGCCCCAGCATTTT.

This clonotype occurred once. The rearrangement uses TRBV12-3 or TRBV12-4 and TRBJ1-4; D not certain. This CDR3 has 15 residues. V was trimmed by 4 bases and J by 3 bases, leaving 12 bases between them. DNA for the CDR3: TGTGCCAGCAGTTCCCGACATGGGTCTAATGAAAAACTGTTTTTT. It is translated as CASSSRHGSNEKLFF.

In its sample, this clonotype was seen a few times. The J gene is TRBJ2-7, the V gene TRBV6-6; perhaps TRBD2 as D (6 bases). Germline V lookup: CDR1 MNHNY, CDR2 SVGAGI (reference sequence). This CDR3 region has 15 residues. Trimming stripped 0 bases from V and 2 bases from J, with 11 bases between. The chain's CDR3 is CASSYSLAPAYEQYF. The CDR3 bases are TGTGCCAGCAGTTACTCACTAGCTCCGGCCTACGAGCAGTACTTC.

The J gene is TRBJ2-7, the V gene TRBV5-5, with TRBD2 identical over 7 bases. V lost 4 bases to trimming and J lost 3 bases; unmatched junction nucleotides: 7. Looked up from germline, CDR1 is SGHKS and CDR2 is YYEKEE (reference sequence). This CDR3 contains 14 residues. CDR3 loop: CASSNGGGFYEQYF. The CDR3 coding sequence is TGTGCCAGCAGCAACGGGGGAGGGTTCTACGAGCAGTACTTC. The full variable domain, its missing parts supplied by reference TRBV5-5 and TRBJ2-7, is DAGVTQSPTHLIKTRGQQVTLRCSPISGHKSVSWYQQVLGQGPQFIFQYYEKEERGRGNFPDRFSARQFPNYSSELNVNALLLGDSALYLCASSNGGGFYEQYFGPGTRLTVT.

V and J are TRBV20-1 and TRBJ2-3, with D perhaps assigned TRBD1 or TRBD2 (5 bases each). Germline-derived CDR1 and CDR2 are DFQATT and SNEGSKA (reference sequence). The CDR3 runs 14 residues. Trimming took 3 bases from V and 0 from J, leaving 10 bases between them. CDR3: CSARRWGSTDTQYF. CDR3 DNA sequence: TGCAGTGCTAGGAGATGGGGGAGCACAGATACGCAGTATTTT.

This clonotype turned up a few times. The chain carries TRBV12-3 or TRBV12-4 and TRBJ2-7; possible D gene TRBD2, 5 bases. This CDR3 is 13 amino acids long. V lost 3 bases to trimming and J lost 2 bases, with 8 bases between them. This CDR3 reads CASSLERTYEQYF. CDR3 DNA: TGTGCCAGCAGTTTGGAGCGGACCTACGAGCAGTACTTC.

CDR3: CASSLEGGEQFF. CDR3 nucleotide sequence: TGTGCCAGCAGCTTAGAGGGGGGTGAGCAGTTCTTC. The V call is TRBV11-1, the J call TRBJ2-1; tentatively, D is TRBD1 or TRBD2 (6 bases each). This CDR3 region has 12 residues. V was shortened by 1 base and J by 9 bases, with 7 bases between the two germline ends. The germline V gene has CDR1 SGHAT and CDR2 FQDESV (reference sequence).